The entry below describes one T cell receptor beta chain. TCRdb processed the 5' RACE reads anew with MiXCR; each CDR3 protein has one entry. The sample carries 400,000 to 500,000 distinct CDR3 sequences, 24% recorded once. This record comes from a study of T-cell memory formation after mild COVID-19. Germline loops: CDR1 SGHVS, CDR2 FNYEAQ. V lost 4 bases to trimming and J lost 9 bases; unmatched junction nucleotides: 11. The CDR3 runs 15 residues. Sample: PBMCs or a T cell subset sorted from them (not recorded which). The chain carries TRBV7-6 and TRBJ2-1, with 8 nucleotides matching TRBD2. The TCR was taken from an adult woman who had mild COVID-19 (a few samples of this study predate the infection). Cell type and time point are not known. CDR3 bases: TGTGCCAGCAGCTCGGGGGGGCCCTTTTTCGGTGAGCAGTTCTTC. Amino acids: CASSSGGPFFGEQFF.